This entry lists 23 T cell receptor beta chains sequenced from one sample in a study of breast tumors, draining lymph nodes, adjacent tissues. TCRdb re-derived calls from the multiplex PCR reads in MiXCR, one entry per CDR3 protein. Here the sample spans 60,000 to 75,000 distinct CDR3 sequences, around 52% being singletons. The sample comprised breast tumor tissue. The receptors here all came from a female donor with breast cancer. Some clones in this sample may be carry-over from other donors' samples.

This clonotype occurred many times. V and J are TRBV5-1 and TRBJ1-2, with 7 nucleotides matching TRBD1. The germline V gene has CDR1 SGHRS and CDR2 YFSETQ. The CDR3 loop spans 16 amino acids. V shed 0 bases, J shed 8 bases, and the junction held 13 bases outside the gene matches. The chain's CDR3 is CASSLDGQAFVQGYTF. The DNA of the CDR3 is TGCGCCAGCAGCTTGGACGGACAGGCTTTCGTCCAGGGCTACACCTTC.

The table lists this clonotype with a few counts. Possible read error: a much larger clone is one base away. The gene calls are TRBV6-1 and TRBJ1-2; D is unclear. CDR3 length equals 13 residues. Germline-derived CDR1 and CDR2 are MNHNS and SASEGT. V shed 5 bases and J shed 7 bases, with 14 bases lying between them. CDR3 sequence: CASSQTGRSGYTF. CDR3 nucleotide sequence: TGTGCCAGCAGTCAAACGGGGAGGTCTGGCTACACCTTC.

The rearrangement joins TRBV7-9 to TRBJ1-6; unclear D gene. The CDR3 length is 12 residues. Germline V gene sequence: CDR1 SEHNR, CDR2 FQNEAQ (reference sequence). Deletions cut 5 bases from V and 7 bases from J, with 6 bases between. The chain's CDR3 is CASSRANSPLHF. As DNA, the CDR3 is TGTGCCAGCAGCAGGGCGAATTCACCCCTCCACTTT.

In this sample, this clonotype is medium-sized (0.01 to 0.1%). The chain uses TRBV28 and TRBJ2-7, with 7 bases lining up with TRBD1. The CDR3 loop spans 12 amino acids. J lost 6 bases, V lost 4 bases, and 3 bases had no gene match. Germline V gene data show CDR1 as MDHEN and CDR2 as SYDVKM. The CDR3 reads CASSSQGSEQYF. The CDR3 DNA reads TGTGCCAGCAGTTCACAGGGGAGCGAGCAGTACTTC.

The chain employs TRBV20-1 and TRBJ2-5; 7 bases are a match to TRBD2. The CDR3 has 13 residues. Trimming cost V 3 bases and J 2 bases; bases outside gene matches: 3. Germline assignment: CDR1 DFQATT and CDR2 SNEGSKA (reference sequence). The CDR3: CSARTSRQETQYF. As DNA, the CDR3 is TGCAGTGCTAGGACTAGCAGACAAGAGACCCAGTACTTC.

This clonotype has a single count. J is TRBJ2-3 and V is TRBV19; unclear D gene. CDR1 and CDR2 from the germline V gene are LNHDA and SQIVND (reference sequence). The CDR3 extends over 15 amino acids. The ends were cut back, 1 base at V and 2 bases at J, with 10 bases in the middle. CDR3 DNA: TGTGCCAGTAGTATAGTGGCACCCCACACAGATACGCAGTATTTT. Encoded protein: CASSIVAPHTDTQYF.

The chain recombines TRBV7-8 with TRBJ2-5, with a possible D match to TRBD2 (6 bases). Germline values: CDR1 SGHVS, CDR2 FQNEAQ. With 1 base removed from V and 11 bases from J, the gap between germline ends came to 14 bases. This CDR3 contains 13 residues. CDR3 bases: TGTGCCAGCAGCTTAGGCATCGGGGGAGAGCAGTACTTC. It yields the protein CASSLGIGGEQYF.

This clonotype was found many times. The genes are TRBV2 and TRBJ2-7; 10 bases are a match to TRBD1. V was pared by 8 bases and J by 5 bases, with 9 bases of the junction left unmatched. Per the germline V gene, CDR1 is SNHLY and CDR2 is FYNNEI. This CDR3 is 14 amino acids long. The CDR3 here is CASGGGTGENEQYF. The CDR3 nucleotides read TGTGCCAGCGGGGGCGGGACAGGGGAAAACGAGCAGTACTTC.

This clonotype was recorded only once. V is TRBV6-5 and J is TRBJ2-1, with D maybe TRBD2 (7 bases). This CDR3 is 13 amino acids long. The V end was cut by 6 bases, the J end by 5 bases, with 11 bases between. Looked up from germline, CDR1 is MNHEY and CDR2 is SVGAGI. CDR3 amino acids: CASRWGGHNEQFF. The CDR3 DNA follows: TGTGCCAGCAGATGGGGGGGCCACAATGAGCAGTTCTTC.

Note on this clonotype: The germline gene is not matched at one end of the junction; a read error may be the cause. The chain links TRBV12-3 or TRBV12-4 to TRBJ2-3; 7 positions agree with TRBD2. The CDR3 sequence is 15 residues long. CDR3: CASSLVAGRADTQCF. The CDR3 DNA is TGTGCCAGCAGTTTAGTAGCGGGCAGGGCAGATACGCAGTGTTTT.

This clonotype has a count of ten or more. The chain joins TRBV18 to TRBJ1-5; perhaps TRBD1 as D (6 bases). This CDR3 is 13 amino acids long. The germline V gene encodes CDR1 KGHSH and CDR2 LQKENI. Deletions cut 4 bases from V and 2 bases from J, with 6 bases between. For the CDR3, the DNA is TGTGCCAGCTCACAGGGGGGCAATCAGCCCCAGCATTTT. Encoded protein: CASSQGGNQPQHF.

V is TRBV14 and J is TRBJ1-1; 8 nucleotides match TRBD1. The CDR3 is made up of 11 amino acids. Germline V gene data show CDR1 as SGHDN and CDR2 as FVKESK. The ends lost 8 bases at V and 4 bases at J; junction bases unmatched: 0. The CDR3 nucleotides are TGTGCCAGCGGACAGGGCACTGAAGCTTTCTTT. Translating gives CASGQGTEAFF.

This clonotype was seen a few times. A much larger clone lies a single base off, so this may be a read error. The J gene is TRBJ2-1, the V gene TRBV30; 9 positions agree with TRBD2. The CDR3 has 14 residues. Germline loops: CDR1 GTSNPN, CDR2 SVGIG (reference sequence). As DNA, the CDR3 is TGTGCCTGGAGTGGGACTAGCGCTTACAATGGGCAGTTCTTC. Translating it yields CAWSGTSAYNGQFF. Complete variable domain (other parts from reference TRBV30 and TRBJ2-1): SQTIHQWPATLVQPVGSPLSLECTVEGTSNPNLYWYRQAAGRGLQLLFYSVGIGQISSEVPQNLSASRPQDRQFILSSKKLLLSDSGFYLCAWSGTSAYNGQFFGPGTRLTVL.

This rearrangement joins TRBV5-1 to TRBJ1-4; D ambiguous. CDR1 is SGHRS and CDR2 is YFSETQ in the germline V gene. This CDR3 spans 15 amino acids. V lost 6 bases, J lost 5 bases, and 17 bases lay in between. The CDR3 reads CASTLAGGYNEKLFF. The CDR3 DNA is TGCGCCAGCACACTAGCGGGAGGTTACAATGAAAAACTGTTTTTT.

The chain combines TRBV20-1 with TRBJ2-1; 11 nucleotides match TRBD2. This CDR3 region has 13 residues. Germline V lookup: CDR1 DFQATT, CDR2 SNEGSKA (reference sequence). Trimming took 6 bases from V and 7 from J; bases not matched to a gene: 5. The CDR3 is CSATTSGMNEQFF. DNA of the CDR3: TGCAGTGCCACGACTAGCGGGATGAATGAGCAGTTCTTC.

This clonotype is medium-sized in the sample. The chain uses TRBV24-1 and TRBJ2-2; D uncertain. The germline gives CDR1 KGHDR, CDR2 SFDVKD. Trimming cost V 4 bases and J 2 bases, with 7 bases left between them. The CDR3 is 14 amino acids. CDR3 bases: TGTGCCACCAGTGAACATCTAAACACCGGGGAGCTGTTTTTT. As protein: CATSEHLNTGELFF.

This sequence joins TRBV6-6 and TRBJ2-7; 10 nucleotides line up with TRBD2. This CDR3 comprises 16 residues. Germline loops: CDR1 MNHNY, CDR2 SVGAGI (reference sequence). With V trimmed by 6 bases and J by 5 bases, 13 bases remained unmatched. CDR3 sequence (DNA): TGTGCCAGCAGCAACCTAGAAGCGGGAGGGCCGGACGAGCAGTACTTC. Its translation is CASSNLEAGGPDEQYF.

The chain employs TRBV20-1 and TRBJ1-5, with 8 nucleotides matching TRBD1. Germline CDR1 DFQATT, CDR2 SNEGSKA (reference sequence). V lost 5 bases and J lost 3; bases outside the gene matches: 6. CDR3 length: 14 residues. CDR3 protein: CSAAPGQVNQPQHF. Here the CDR3 DNA reads TGCAGTGCTGCCCCGGGACAGGTCAATCAGCCCCAGCATTTT.

The rearrangement uses TRBV7-8 and TRBJ2-7; 7 bases map to TRBD1. The CDR3 spans 14 residues. The trim removed 9 bases at V and 4 bases at J, leaving 12 bases unmatched. CDR1 is SGHVS and CDR2 is FQNEAQ in the germline V gene. The CDR3 coding sequence is TGTGCCAGTCGTAACAGGGGTACGGGGTACGAGCAGTACTTC. Residues: CASRNRGTGYEQYF.

The CDR3 spells CASSEEGGQGDNEQFF. The DNA for the CDR3 is TGTGCCAGCAGCGAGGAGGGGGGACAGGGGGACAATGAGCAGTTCTTC. V usage is TRBV9 and J usage is TRBJ2-1; 11 bases match TRBD1. V trimming: 3 bases; J trimming: 5 bases; junction bases outside the gene matches: 7. The CDR3 runs to 16 residues. Germline V gives CDR1 SGDLS, CDR2 YYNGEE.

This clonotype has a handful of counts. The rearrangement joins TRBV18 to TRBJ1-1; perhaps TRBD1 as D (5 bases). V lost 3 bases, J lost 4 bases, and 9 bases lay in between. There are 13 residues in the CDR3. Germline CDR1 and CDR2: KGHSH and LQKENI. The CDR3 bases are TGTGCCAGCTCACCCGACAGAAGCACTGAAGCTTTCTTT. Translating gives CASSPDRSTEAFF.

The chain links TRBV2 to TRBJ1-5; 9 bases agree with TRBD1. Germline trimming cut 3 bases from V and 6 bases from J; bases unmatched to any gene: 3. CDR1 is SNHLY, CDR2 FYNNEI, per germline. This CDR3 comprises 14 residues. The CDR3 loop reads CASSERTGVQPQHF. Written as DNA, the CDR3 is TGTGCCAGCAGTGAGAGGACAGGGGTTCAGCCCCAGCATTTT.

This clonotype came up once. J is TRBJ1-4 and V is TRBV29-1, with D perhaps TRBD1 (6 bases). The germline CDR1 and CDR2 sequences are SQVTM and ANQGSEA. V was trimmed by 6 bases and J by 7 bases, leaving 18 bases between them. This CDR3 has 14 amino acids. The CDR3 region has the DNA TGCAGCGTCCAGACACCCAGGGGTAGTGAAAAACTGTTTTTT. The encoded protein is CSVQTPRGSEKLFF.